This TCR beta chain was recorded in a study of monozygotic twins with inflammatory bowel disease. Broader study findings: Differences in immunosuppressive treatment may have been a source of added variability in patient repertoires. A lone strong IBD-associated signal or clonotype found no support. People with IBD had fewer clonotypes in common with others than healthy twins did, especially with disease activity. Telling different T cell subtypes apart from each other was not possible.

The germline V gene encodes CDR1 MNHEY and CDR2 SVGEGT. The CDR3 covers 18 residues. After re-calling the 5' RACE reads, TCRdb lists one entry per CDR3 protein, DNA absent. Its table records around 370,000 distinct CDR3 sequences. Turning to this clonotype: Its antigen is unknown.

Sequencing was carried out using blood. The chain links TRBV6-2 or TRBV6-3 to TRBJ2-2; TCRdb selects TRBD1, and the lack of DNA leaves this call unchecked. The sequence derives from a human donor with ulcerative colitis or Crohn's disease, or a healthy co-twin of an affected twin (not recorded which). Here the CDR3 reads CATKGSLGGGQNTGELFF.